This TCR beta chain emerged from a study of T cell responses to AZD1222 COVID-19 vaccine (dated by TCRdb to 2020 to 2022). A note on the overall study: Because spike-specific TCR depth and breadth did not differ between the two schedules, AZD1222 recipients who got a second dose at roughly 4 weeks were pooled with those who got a second dose at roughly 12 weeks. A total of 233 trial participants underwent TCR sequencing, of whom 207 had received two doses of AZD1222 and roughly 26 had received two doses of the MenACWY control vaccine. Trial participants were enrolled by age into 18-55, 56-69 and 70-plus year subgroups, with around 150, 28 and 57 TCR-sequenced participants respectively.

Via the germline V gene, CDR1 is SGHAT and CDR2 FQNNGV. Trimming leaves V shorter by 5 bases and J shorter by 3 bases, with the junction holding 7 bases beyond the gene matches. The CDR3, cysteine through phenylalanine, is 14 amino acids long. Only CDR3 DNA remains: 42 bases, in frame from the first base. With respect to this clone: No cognate antigen has been identified for it. The sample holds no much larger clone one base away, and base qualities are not on file.

The time point label, as the study defines it: baseline before first vaccination. Samples from vaccinated people were obtained from the UK trials COV001 and COV002, which included a single-blind randomized controlled phase 2/3 trial of AZD1222 (ChAdOx1 nCoV-19) in healthy adults. For TCRbeta chain sequencing, PBMC samples from trial participants were taken at day 0 and at day 28 after the second dose. Study-wide conclusions, independent of this receptor: Vaccine-associated CD4 TCRs spanned the whole spike protein, with dominant responses in regions 160-218 and 743-854. Participants were mostly white British and included more females than males, and it was suggested by the authors that clonal diversity may have been underestimated. Because no day 14 peak-response samples were available, repertoires were characterized only after the peak T cell response. Nearly half of unique spike-specific TCRs reportedly recognized epitopes outside regions mutated in the B.1.351 and B.1.1.7 variants. Conclusions about previously exposed vaccinees are limited, since just 6 or 7 AZD1222 recipients were seropositive for SARS-CoV-2 at baseline. Spike-specific TCR breadth and depth rose significantly after two AZD1222 doses compared with day 0 and with MenACWY recipients. In the small 56-69-year group, the increase in depth fell short of significance, most likely because of low power.

The CDR3 regions of human TCRbeta chains were subjected to immunosequencing. Regarding the original processing steps: TCRs in the repertoires were compared against a reference library of SARS-CoV-2-specific TCRs that had been generated with the MIRA antigen-specificity platform. Breadth was defined as the fraction of unique TCRs that were SARS-CoV-2-associated. Depth was defined as the fraction of total T cells that were SARS-CoV-2-associated. Using the MIRA data, each spike-specific TCR was assigned both to the spike region to which the TCR was reactive and to a CD4 or CD8 class. Log10-transformed breadth and depth values were compared by one-way ANOVA with Sidak's multiple comparisons tests. Imported from immuneACCESS, the table was reduced by TCRdb to in-frame sequences with V and J called. These copies leave out some clones; in studies compared against another copy, an unresolved V gene accounts for under half, and the cause of the remainder is not known. V and J calls and clone size come straight from that table; D and trimming were deduced from the DNA. The sample data list about 130,000 clones, and around 85% of these were observed just once. The ten top clones hold approximately 8% of the sample.

The TCR originated in an adult in good health. The chain links TRBV11-2 with TRBJ2-7; TRBD2 lines up with 7 middle nucleotides. Sequencing was performed on peripheral blood, taken on day 0 of AZD1222 vaccination. Here the CDR3 is given as CASSLVAGGYEQYF. The DNA sequence is as follows: TGTGCCAGCAGCCTGGTAGCGGGCGGCTACGAGCAGTACTTC. When the CDR3 is completed using the reference TRBV11-2 and TRBJ2-7 genes on either side, the full variable domain is EAGVAQSPRYKIIEKRQSVAFWCNPISGHATLYWYQQILGQGPKLLIQFQNNGVVDDSQLPKDRFSAERLKGVDSTLKIQPAKLEDSAVYLCASSLVAGGYEQYFGPGTRLTVT.